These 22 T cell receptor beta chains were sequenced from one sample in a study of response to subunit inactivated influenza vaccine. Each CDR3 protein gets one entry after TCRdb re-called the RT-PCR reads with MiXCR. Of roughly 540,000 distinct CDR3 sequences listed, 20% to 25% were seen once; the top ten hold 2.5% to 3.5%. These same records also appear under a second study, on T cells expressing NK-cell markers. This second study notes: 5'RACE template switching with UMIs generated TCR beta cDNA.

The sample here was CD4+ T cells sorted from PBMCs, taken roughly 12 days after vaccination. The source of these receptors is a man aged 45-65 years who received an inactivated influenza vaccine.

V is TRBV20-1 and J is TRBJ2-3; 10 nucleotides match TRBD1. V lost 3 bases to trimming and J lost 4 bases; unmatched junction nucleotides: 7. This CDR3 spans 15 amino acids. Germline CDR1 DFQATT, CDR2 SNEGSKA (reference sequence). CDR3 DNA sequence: TGCAGTGCTAGCAAAAGACAGGGGGCGGCAGATACGCAGTATTTT. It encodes CSASKRQGAADTQYF.

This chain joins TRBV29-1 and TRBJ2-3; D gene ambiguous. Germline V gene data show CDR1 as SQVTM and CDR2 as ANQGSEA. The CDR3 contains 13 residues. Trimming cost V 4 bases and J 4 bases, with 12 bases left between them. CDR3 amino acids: CSVGPARADTQYF. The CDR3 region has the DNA TGCAGCGTTGGCCCCGCCCGGGCAGATACGCAGTATTTT.

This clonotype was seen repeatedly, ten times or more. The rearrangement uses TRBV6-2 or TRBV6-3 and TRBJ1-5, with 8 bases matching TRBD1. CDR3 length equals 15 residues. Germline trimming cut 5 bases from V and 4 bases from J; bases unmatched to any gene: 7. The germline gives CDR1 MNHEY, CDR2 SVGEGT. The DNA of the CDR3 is TGTGCCAGCAGTGCCCGGGACAGGCCAAATCAGCCCCAGCATTTT. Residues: CASSARDRPNQPQHF.

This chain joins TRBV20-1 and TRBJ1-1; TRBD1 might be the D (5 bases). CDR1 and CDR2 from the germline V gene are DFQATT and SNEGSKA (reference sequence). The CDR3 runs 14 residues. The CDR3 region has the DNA TGCAGCCCAGGGTGGGGCGCAGGGAACACTGAAGCTTTCTTT. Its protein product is CSPGWGAGNTEAFF.

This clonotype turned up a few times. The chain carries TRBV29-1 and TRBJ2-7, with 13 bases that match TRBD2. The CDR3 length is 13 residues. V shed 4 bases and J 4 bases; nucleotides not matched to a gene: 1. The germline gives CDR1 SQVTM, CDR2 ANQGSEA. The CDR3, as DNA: TGCAGCGTTGGGACTAGCGGGGGTTACGAGCAGTACTTC. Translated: CSVGTSGGYEQYF.

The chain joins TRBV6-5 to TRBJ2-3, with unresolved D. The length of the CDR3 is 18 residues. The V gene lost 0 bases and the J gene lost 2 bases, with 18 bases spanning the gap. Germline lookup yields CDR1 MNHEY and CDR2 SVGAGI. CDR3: CASSYSSGRRAPTDTQYF. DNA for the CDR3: TGTGCCAGCAGTTACTCCTCGGGCCGACGGGCCCCCACAGATACGCAGTATTTT.

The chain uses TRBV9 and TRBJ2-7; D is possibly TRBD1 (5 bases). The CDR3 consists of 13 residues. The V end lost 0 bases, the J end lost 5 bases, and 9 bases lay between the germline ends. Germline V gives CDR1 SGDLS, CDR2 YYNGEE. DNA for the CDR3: TGTGCCAGCAGCGTAGGTGCAGGGAACGAGCAGTACTTC. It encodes CASSVGAGNEQYF.

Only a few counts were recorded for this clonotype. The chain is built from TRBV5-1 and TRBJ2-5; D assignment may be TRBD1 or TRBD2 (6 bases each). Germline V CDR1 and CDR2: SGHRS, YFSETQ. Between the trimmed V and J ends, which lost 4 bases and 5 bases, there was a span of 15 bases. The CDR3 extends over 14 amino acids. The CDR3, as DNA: TGCGCCAGCAGCGATACTGAAGGGGGGGAGACCCAGTACTTC. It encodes CASSDTEGGETQYF.

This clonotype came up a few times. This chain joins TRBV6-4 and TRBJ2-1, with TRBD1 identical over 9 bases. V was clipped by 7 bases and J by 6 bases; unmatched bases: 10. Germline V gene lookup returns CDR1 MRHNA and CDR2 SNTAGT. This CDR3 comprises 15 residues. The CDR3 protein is CASKPGTGPSNEQFF. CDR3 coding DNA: TGTGCCAGCAAACCCGGGACAGGGCCGTCCAATGAGCAGTTCTTC.

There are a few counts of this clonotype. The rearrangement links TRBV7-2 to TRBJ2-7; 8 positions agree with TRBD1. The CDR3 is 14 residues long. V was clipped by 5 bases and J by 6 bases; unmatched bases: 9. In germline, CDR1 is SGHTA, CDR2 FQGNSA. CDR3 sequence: CASSIWTGSLEQYF. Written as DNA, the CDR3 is TGTGCCAGCAGCATATGGACAGGGAGCCTCGAGCAGTACTTC.

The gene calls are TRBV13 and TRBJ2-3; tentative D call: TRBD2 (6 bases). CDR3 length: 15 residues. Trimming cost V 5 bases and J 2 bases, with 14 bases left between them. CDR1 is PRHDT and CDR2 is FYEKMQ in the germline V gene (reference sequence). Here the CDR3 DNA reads TGTGCCAGCAGCCCTTTTAGCGGAAACACAGATACGCAGTATTTT. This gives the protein CASSPFSGNTDTQYF.

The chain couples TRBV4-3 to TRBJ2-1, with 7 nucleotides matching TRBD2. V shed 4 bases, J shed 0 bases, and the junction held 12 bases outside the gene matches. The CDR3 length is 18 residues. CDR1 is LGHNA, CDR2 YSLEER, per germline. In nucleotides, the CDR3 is TGCGCCAGCAGCCGAGACCCAACCGGGGGGAACTCCTACAATGAGCAGTTCTTC. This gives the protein CASSRDPTGGNSYNEQFF.

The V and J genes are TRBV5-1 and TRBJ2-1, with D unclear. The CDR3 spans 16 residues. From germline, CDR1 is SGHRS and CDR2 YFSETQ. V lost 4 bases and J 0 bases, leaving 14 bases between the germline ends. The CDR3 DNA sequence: TGCGCCAGCAGCGAGACGCCCGGCTACTCCTACAATGAGCAGTTCTTC. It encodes CASSETPGYSYNEQFF.

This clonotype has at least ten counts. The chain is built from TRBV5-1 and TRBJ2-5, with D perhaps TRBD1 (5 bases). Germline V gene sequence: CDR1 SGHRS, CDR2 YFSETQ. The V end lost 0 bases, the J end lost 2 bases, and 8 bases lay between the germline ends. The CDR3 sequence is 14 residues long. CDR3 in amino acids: CASSLGGNQETQYF. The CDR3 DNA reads TGCGCCAGCAGCTTGGGGGGCAATCAAGAGACCCAGTACTTC.

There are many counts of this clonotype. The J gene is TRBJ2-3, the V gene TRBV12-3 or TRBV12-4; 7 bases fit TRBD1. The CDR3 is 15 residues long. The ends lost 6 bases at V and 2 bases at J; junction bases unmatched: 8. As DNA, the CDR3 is TGTGCCAGCAGACCAACAGGGGCCAACACAGATACGCAGTATTTT. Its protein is CASRPTGANTDTQYF.

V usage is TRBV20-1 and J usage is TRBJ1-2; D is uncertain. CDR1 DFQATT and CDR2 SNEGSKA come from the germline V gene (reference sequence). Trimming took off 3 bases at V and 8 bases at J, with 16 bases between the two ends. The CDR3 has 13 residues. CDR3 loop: CSASGQPELGYTF. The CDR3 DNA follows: TGCAGTGCTAGTGGCCAGCCAGAACTGGGCTACACCTTC.

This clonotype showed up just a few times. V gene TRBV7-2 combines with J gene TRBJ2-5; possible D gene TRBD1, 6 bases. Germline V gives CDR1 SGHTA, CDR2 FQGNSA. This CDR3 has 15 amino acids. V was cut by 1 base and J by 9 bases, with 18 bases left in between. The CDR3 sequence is CASSLGGTQSGAQYF. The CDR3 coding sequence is TGTGCCAGCAGCTTAGGAGGGACACAGAGTGGTGCCCAGTACTTC.

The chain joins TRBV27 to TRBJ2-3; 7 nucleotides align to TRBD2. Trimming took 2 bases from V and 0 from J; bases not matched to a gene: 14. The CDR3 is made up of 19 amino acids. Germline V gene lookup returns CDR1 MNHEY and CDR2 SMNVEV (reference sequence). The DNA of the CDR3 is TGTGCCAGCAGTTTACTCCGTGTAGGAACGGGGGGTAGCACAGATACGCAGTATTTT. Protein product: CASSLLRVGTGGSTDTQYF.

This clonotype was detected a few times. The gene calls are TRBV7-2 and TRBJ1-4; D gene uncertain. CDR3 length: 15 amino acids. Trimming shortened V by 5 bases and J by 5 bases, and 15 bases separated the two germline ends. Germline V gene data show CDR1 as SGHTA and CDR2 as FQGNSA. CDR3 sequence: CASSLSGVRNEKLFF. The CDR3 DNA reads TGTGCCAGCAGCCTCAGTGGGGTGAGGAATGAAAAACTGTTTTTT.

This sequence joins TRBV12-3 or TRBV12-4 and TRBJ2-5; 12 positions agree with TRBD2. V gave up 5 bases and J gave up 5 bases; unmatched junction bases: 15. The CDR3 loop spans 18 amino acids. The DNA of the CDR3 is TGTGCCAGCAGTGCCCCTCGCCGACTAGCGGGGGCGAGGGAGACCCAGTACTTC. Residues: CASSAPRRLAGARETQYF.

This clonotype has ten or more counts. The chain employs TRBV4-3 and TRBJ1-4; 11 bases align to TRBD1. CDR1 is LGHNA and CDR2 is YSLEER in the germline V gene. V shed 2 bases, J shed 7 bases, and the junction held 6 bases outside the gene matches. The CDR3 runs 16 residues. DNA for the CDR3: TGCGCCAGCAGCCAATTCCGGACAGGGGGCGGTGAAAAACTGTTTTTT. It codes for CASSQFRTGGGEKLFF.

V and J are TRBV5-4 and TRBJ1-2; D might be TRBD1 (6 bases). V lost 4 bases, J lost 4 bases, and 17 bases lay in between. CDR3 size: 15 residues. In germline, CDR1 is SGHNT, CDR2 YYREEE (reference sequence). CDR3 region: CASSGGGDSGYGYTF. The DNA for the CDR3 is TGTGCCAGCAGCGGAGGGGGGGACTCGGGCTATGGCTACACCTTC. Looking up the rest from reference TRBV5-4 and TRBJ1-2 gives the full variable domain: ETGVTQSPTHLIKTRGQQVTLRCSSQSGHNTVSWYQQALGQGPQFIFQYYREEENGRGNFPPRFSGLQFPNYSSELNVNALELDDSALYLCASSGGGDSGYGYTFGSGTRLTVV.